The 6 T cell receptor beta chains below were found in one sample sequenced in a study of cytomegalovirus exposure and HLA in healthy donors (dated by TCRdb to 2017 to 2019). The library was produced with the immunoSEQ multiplex PCR assay. For the multiplex PCR, a mixture combining 60 forward primers for TCR Vbeta segments and 13 reverse primers for TCR Jbeta segments was used. TCRdb stores this immuneACCESS table with in-frame sequences only. Part of the clones is absent; in the studies checked, under half of the shortfall reflects unresolved V genes, and no reason is known for the rest. The sample has about 62,000 clones on record, more than 70% of them singletons. The ten largest clones capture 1.4% of the sample. Sequencing was done on a sample of PBMCs. The origin of the receptors is a man aged 18 to 29 in good health and CMV-seronegative.

V gene TRBV5-1 combines with J gene TRBJ2-1; maybe TRBD1 (6 bases). This CDR3 has 14 amino acids. With 4 bases removed from V and 6 bases from J, the gap between germline ends came to 14 bases. Germline CDR1 and CDR2: SGHRS and YFSETQ. The CDR3 region is CASSRDIPINEQFF. Written as DNA, the CDR3 is TGCGCCAGCAGCCGGGACATACCGATCAATGAGCAGTTCTTC.

Here the CDR3 DNA reads TGTGCCAGCAGGCAGGGGGGAGAAGCTTTCTTT. This sequence encodes CASRQGGEAFF. J is TRBJ1-1 and V is TRBV6-5; 7 nucleotides line up with TRBD1. Germline-derived CDR1 and CDR2 are MNHEY and SVGAGI. The V and J ends lost 6 bases and 8 bases, in that order; junction bases with no gene match: 3. The CDR3 sequence is 11 residues long.

The chain recombines TRBV5-5 with TRBJ2-2; D unclear. V lost 0 bases and J lost 5, with 2 bases in between. CDR1 is SGHKS, CDR2 YYEKEE, per germline (reference sequence). This CDR3 is 12 amino acids long. CDR3 region: CASSLATGELFF. In DNA form, the CDR3 reads TGTGCCAGCAGCTTGGCTACCGGGGAGCTGTTTTTT.

The chain recombines TRBV9 with TRBJ1-5; D perhaps matches TRBD1 (6 bases). The germline V gene encodes CDR1 SGDLS and CDR2 YYNGEE. V lost 0 bases to trimming and J lost 7 bases, with 14 bases between them. The CDR3 spans 15 residues. CDR3 residues: CASSVDGGLKQPQHF. CDR3 coding DNA: TGTGCCAGCAGCGTAGATGGGGGCTTGAAACAGCCCCAGCATTTT.

The table lists this clone with a few counts. CDR3 coding DNA: TGTGCCAGCAGCTTGGGCAGGGGGCCCACTGAAGCTTTCTTT. Its protein is CASSLGRGPTEAFF. The rearrangement uses TRBV5-5 and TRBJ1-1; 8 bases fit TRBD1. Trimming cost V 0 bases and J 4 bases; bases outside gene matches: 2. CDR1 is SGHKS and CDR2 is YYEKEE in the germline V gene (reference sequence). The CDR3 is 14 amino acids.

The chain employs TRBV2 and TRBJ2-5, with 9 nucleotides matching TRBD2. V lost 2 bases, J lost 7 bases, and 11 bases stayed unmatched. The CDR3 has 16 residues. Germline V gives CDR1 SNHLY, CDR2 FYNNEI. The CDR3 region has the DNA TGTGCCAGCAGTGAATCCACTAGCGGGCTTCCGGGGACCCAGTACTTC. Translating gives CASSESTSGLPGTQYF.